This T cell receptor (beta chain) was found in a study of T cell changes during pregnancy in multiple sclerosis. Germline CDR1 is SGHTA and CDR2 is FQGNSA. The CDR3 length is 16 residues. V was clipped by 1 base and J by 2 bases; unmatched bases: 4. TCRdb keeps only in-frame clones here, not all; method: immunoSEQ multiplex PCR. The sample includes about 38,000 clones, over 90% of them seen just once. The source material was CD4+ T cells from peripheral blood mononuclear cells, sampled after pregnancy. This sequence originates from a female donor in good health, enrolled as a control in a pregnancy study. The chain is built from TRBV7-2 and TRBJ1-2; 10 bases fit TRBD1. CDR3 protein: CASSLGTGGLNYGYTF. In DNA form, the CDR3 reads TGTGCCAGCAGCTTAGGGACAGGGGGACTGAACTATGGCTACACCTTC.